This T cell receptor beta chain came from a study of shared clonotypes between healthy human individuals. This clone occurred once. Its specificity is unknown. The CDR3 extends over 14 amino acids. Germline V CDR1 and CDR2: PRHDT, FYEKMQ (reference sequence). V shed 9 bases and J 10 bases; nucleotides not matched to a gene: 8. Overall study results and limits: It was observed that around 5% of naive CD4 clonotypes were shared across a handful of donors.

Using immunoSEQ multiplex PCR, the repertoire was profiled, and TCRdb retains in-frame clones only, with some absent. The profile covers roughly 2.5 million clones, with around 90% appearing a single time and over 0.12% taken by the ten largest. The source material was naive CD4+ T cells sorted from blood. Noted subset: CD45RA+ positively selected. The clonotype originates from a man aged 18 to 29 in good health. The chain recombines TRBV13 with TRBJ2-2; 13 bases are shared with TRBD2. CDR3 region: CASRQGLAGTELFF. Written as DNA, the CDR3 is TGTGCCAGTCGTCAGGGACTAGCGGGGACGGAGCTGTTTTTT.